This T cell receptor beta chain appears in the sequencing data of a study of cytomegalovirus exposure and HLA in healthy donors. Study-wide points: It was 160 or so TCR beta chains that were listed as cytomegalovirus-associated. First-cohort TCR clusters tended to co-occur in the approximately 110 validation repertoires, a later analysis found. Among TCR sequences, most were rare, though some public TCRs appeared in many donors.

The table came from immunoSEQ multiplex PCR; TCRdb's copy has only in-frame clones and leaves some out. The table has 90,000 or so clones, approximately 81% seen once. As regards this clone: What it binds is unknown.

The material sequenced was PBMCs. This sequence originates from a man between 18 and 29 years old in good health and CMV-seropositive.

The CDR3 nucleotides are TGTGCCAGTGGGGACTGGGGCACTGAAGCTTTCTTT. Residues: CASGDWGTEAFF. This chain joins TRBV19 and TRBJ1-1, with D tentatively TRBD1 (5 bases). The CDR3 is made up of 12 amino acids. Trimming took off 8 bases at V and 4 bases at J, with 11 bases between the two ends. Germline CDR1 and CDR2: LNHDA and SQIVND (reference sequence).